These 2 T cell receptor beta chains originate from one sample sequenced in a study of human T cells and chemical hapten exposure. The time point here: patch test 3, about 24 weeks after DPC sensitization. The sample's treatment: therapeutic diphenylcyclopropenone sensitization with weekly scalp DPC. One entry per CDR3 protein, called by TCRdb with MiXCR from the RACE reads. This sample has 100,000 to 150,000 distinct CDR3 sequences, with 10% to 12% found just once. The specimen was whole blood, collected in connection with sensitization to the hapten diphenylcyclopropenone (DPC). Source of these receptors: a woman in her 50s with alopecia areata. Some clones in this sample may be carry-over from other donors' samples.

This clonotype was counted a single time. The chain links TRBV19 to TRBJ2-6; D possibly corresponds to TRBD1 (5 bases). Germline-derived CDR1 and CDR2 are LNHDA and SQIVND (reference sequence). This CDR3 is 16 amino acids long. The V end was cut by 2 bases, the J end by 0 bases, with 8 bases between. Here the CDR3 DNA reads TGTGCCAGTAGTATAAGTACAGGCTCTGGGGCCAACGTCCTGACTTTC. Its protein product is CASSISTGSGANVLTF.

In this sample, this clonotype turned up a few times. The CDR3 nucleotides are TGTGCCAGCAGCTCCTGGGGGGGAGGAGAGACCCAGTACTTC. Protein sequence: CASSSWGGGETQYF. The chain is built from TRBV7-2 and TRBJ2-5, with 7 bases fitting TRBD2. V was clipped by 4 bases and J by 4 bases; unmatched bases: 6. Germline V gives CDR1 SGHTA, CDR2 FQGNSA. CDR3 length: 14 residues.